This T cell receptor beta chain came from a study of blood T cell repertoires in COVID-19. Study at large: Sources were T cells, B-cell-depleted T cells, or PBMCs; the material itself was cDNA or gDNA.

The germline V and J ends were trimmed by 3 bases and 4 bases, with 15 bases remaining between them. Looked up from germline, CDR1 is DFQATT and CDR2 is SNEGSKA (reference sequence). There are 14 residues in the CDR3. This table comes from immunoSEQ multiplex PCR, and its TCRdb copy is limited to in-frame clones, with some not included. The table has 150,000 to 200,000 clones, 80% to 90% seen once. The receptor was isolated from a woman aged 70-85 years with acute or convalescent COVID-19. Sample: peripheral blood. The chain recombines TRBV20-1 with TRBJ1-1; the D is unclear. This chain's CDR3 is CSASPRGGFTEAFF. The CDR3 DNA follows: TGCAGTGCTAGTCCCCGCGGCGGGTTCACTGAAGCTTTCTTT.